The rows below give T cell receptor beta chains drawn from one sample of a study of control samples from healthy donors and cancer patients. Data came from immunoSEQ multiplex PCR; TCRdb stores just in-frame clones and leaves some out. The table records tens of thousands of clones, approximately 83% of them present only once. The sequenced sample was PBMCs. The receptors were sampled from a woman in her forties or fifties with lung cancer. Both conserved end residues are trimmed from each CDR3. Not every row has a clone size; where given, it reads once, few, many or a size class.

j_call | v_call | clone_size | cdr3_aa
TRBJ1-2 | TRBV6-2/TRBV6-3 | - | ASSSGQGYGYT
TRBJ1-2 | TRBV5-1 | - | ASSWGTGDSGTNYGYT
TRBJ2-3 | TRBV24-1 | few | ATSDSREQGHSTDTQY
TRBJ2-3 | TRBV5-1 | - | ASSLEVTDTQY
TRBJ2-2 | TRBV6-5 | - | ASRRAQRNTGELF
TRBJ2-2 | TRBV7-9 | few | ASSLYDTGELF
TRBJ2-7 | TRBV7-9 | - | ASSLGGSLSSYEQY
TRBJ1-5 | TRBV28 | - | ASRGGYNQPQH
TRBJ1-1 | TRBV7-9 | once | ASSSSGQGNSRVFEAF
TRBJ2-2 | TRBV24-1 | - | ATSDAGRNTGELF
TRBJ1-1 | TRBV6-5 | - | ASSYSMTGMNTEAF
TRBJ1-1 | TRBV19 | once | ASRQKDSMNTEAF
TRBJ1-2 | TRBV7-2 | - | ASSLLDGDGYT
TRBJ1-1 | TRBV9 | - | ASSVQADPNTEAF
TRBJ1-1 | TRBV4-3 | - | ASSQIGGLASHTEAF
TRBJ1-1 | TRBV7-2 | few | ASSRRQGDTEAF
TRBJ2-5 | TRBV23-1 | - | ASSQSRRQTKETQY
TRBJ1-6 | TRBV7-9 | - | ASSFQGSTPLH
TRBJ2-7 | TRBV18 | - | ASSPPKGQGYEQY
TRBJ2-6 | TRBV9 | - | ASSLLQGGSGANVLT
TRBJ1-5 | TRBV1 | - | TSSQESPTGTGSRISNQPQH
TRBJ2-3 | TRBV14 | - | ASSQVIDTQY
TRBJ1-1 | TRBV27 | - | ASSLGGIEPTEGTEAF
TRBJ1-1 | TRBV6-6 | - | ASSYPGLNTEAF
TRBJ2-7 | TRBV5-1 | - | ASSSPGGAGGYEQY
TRBJ2-1 | TRBV10-3 | - | AISEEEGASEQF
TRBJ1-5 | TRBV6-5 | - | ASRRQGFDQPQH
TRBJ1-1 | TRBV27 | - | ASSLTGALKTEAF
TRBJ1-1 | TRBV30 | few | AWSATDRNTEAF
TRBJ2-5 | TRBV7-9 | once | ASSFQTGQGAETQY
TRBJ1-4 | TRBV5-4 | - | ASSQMALNEKLF
TRBJ1-1 | TRBV27 | - | ASSLSTPGPLMNTEAF
TRBJ2-5 | TRBV18 | - | ASSYKETQY
TRBJ1-1 | TRBV20-1 | - | SASILDGRTTEAF
TRBJ1-5 | TRBV28 | - | ASSLNTGTGNQPQH